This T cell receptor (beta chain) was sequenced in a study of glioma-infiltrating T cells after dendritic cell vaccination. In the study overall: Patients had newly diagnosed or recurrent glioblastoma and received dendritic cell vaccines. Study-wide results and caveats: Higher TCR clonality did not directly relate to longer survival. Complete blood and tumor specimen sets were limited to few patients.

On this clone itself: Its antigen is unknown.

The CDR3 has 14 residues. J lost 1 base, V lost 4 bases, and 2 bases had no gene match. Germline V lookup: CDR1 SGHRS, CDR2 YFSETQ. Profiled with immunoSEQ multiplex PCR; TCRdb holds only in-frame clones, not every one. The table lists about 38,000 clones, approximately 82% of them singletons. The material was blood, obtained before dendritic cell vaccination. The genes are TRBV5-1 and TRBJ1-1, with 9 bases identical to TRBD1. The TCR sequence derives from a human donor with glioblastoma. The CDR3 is CASSTGQGNTEAFF. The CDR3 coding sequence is TGCGCCAGCAGCACGGGACAGGGGAACACTGAAGCTTTCTTT. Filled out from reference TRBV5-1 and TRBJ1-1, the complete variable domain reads KAGVTQTPRYLIKTRGQQVTLSCSPISGHRSVSWYQQTPGQGLQFLFEYFSETQRNKGNFPGRFSGRQFSNSRSEMNVSTLELGDSALYLCASSTGQGNTEAFFGQGTRLTVV.